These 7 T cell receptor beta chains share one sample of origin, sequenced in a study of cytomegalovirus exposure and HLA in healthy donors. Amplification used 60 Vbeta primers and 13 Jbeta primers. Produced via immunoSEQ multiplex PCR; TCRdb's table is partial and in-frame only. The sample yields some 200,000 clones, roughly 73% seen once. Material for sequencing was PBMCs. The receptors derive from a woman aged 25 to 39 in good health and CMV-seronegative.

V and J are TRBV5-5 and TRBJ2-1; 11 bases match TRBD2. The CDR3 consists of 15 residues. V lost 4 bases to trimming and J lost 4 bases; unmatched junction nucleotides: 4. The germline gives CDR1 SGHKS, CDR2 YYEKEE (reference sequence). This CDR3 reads CASSRSGGDYNEQFF. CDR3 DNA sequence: TGTGCCAGCAGCCGTAGCGGGGGGGATTACAATGAGCAGTTCTTC.

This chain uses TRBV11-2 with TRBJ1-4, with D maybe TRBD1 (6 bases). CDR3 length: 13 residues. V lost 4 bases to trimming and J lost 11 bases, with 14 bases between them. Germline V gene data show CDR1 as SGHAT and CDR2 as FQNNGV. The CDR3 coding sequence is TGTGCCAGCAGCTCCGCGGGGGCGGAGAAACTGTTTTTT. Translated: CASSSAGAEKLFF.

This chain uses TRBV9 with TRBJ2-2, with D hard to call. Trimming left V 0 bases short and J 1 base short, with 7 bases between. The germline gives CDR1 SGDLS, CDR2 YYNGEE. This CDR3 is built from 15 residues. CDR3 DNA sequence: TGTGCCAGCAGCGTAGCGTCGAGGAACACCGGGGAGCTGTTTTTT. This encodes CASSVASRNTGELFF.

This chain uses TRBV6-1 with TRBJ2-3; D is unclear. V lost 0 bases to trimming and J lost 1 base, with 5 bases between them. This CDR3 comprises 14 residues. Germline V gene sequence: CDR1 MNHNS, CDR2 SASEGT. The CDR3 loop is CASSEASGTDTQYF. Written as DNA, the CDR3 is TGTGCCAGCAGTGAAGCGAGCGGCACAGATACGCAGTATTTT.

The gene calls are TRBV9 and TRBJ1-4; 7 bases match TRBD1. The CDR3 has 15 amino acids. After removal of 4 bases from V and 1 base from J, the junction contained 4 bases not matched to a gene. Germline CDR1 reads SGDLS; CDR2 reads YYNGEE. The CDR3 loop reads CASSLRQGTNEKLFF. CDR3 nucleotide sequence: TGTGCCAGCAGCCTCCGACAGGGAACTAATGAAAAACTGTTTTTT.

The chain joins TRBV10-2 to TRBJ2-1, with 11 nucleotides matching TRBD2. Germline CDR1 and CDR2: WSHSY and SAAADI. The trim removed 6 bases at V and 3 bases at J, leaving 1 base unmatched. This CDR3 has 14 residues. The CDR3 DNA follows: TGCGCCAGCAGGCTAGCGGGAGGCTACAATGAGCAGTTCTTC. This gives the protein CASRLAGGYNEQFF.

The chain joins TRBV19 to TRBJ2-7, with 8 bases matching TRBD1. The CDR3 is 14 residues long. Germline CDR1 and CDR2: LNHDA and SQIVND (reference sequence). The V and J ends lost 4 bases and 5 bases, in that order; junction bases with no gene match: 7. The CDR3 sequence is CASSSRGPLNEQYF. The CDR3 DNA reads TGTGCCAGTAGTAGCAGGGGGCCCCTGAACGAGCAGTACTTC.